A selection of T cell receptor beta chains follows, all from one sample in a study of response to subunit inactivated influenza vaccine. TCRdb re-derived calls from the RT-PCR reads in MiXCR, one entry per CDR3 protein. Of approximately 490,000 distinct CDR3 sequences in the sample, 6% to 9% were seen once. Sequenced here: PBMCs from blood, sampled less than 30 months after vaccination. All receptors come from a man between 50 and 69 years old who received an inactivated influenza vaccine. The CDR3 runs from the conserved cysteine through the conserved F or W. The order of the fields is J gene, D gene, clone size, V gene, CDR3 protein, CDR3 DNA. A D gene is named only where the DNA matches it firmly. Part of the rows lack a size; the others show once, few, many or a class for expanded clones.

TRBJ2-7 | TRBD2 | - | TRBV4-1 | CASSHSYGLAGTKTGSYEQYF | TGCGCCAGCAGCCACTCCTATGGACTAGCGGGAACAAAGACGGGCTCCTACGAGCAGTACTTC
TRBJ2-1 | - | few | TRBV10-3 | CAHSRGGAYNEQFF | TGTGCCCACTCTCGAGGAGGGGCCTACAATGAGCAGTTCTTC
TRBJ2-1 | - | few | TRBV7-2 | CASSLDGRDWNEQFF | TGTGCCAGCAGCTTAGATGGCCGGGATTGGAATGAGCAGTTCTTC
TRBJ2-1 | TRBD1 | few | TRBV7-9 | CASSPDRGLSNEQFF | TGTGCCAGCAGCCCTGACAGGGGGCTGTCCAATGAGCAGTTCTTC
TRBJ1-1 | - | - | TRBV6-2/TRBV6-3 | CASSYRGVNTEAFF | TGTGCCAGCAGTTACCGGGGGGTGAACACTGAAGCTTTCTTT
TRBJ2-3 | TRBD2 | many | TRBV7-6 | CASSLGLARTDTQYF | TGTGCCAGCAGCCTGGGACTAGCTAGGACAGATACGCAGTATTTT
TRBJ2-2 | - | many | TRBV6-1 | CASRTELHTGELFF | TGTGCCAGCCGGACAGAGTTACACACCGGGGAGCTGTTTTTT
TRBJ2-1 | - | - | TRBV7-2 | CASSQRVTWNEQFF | TGTGCCAGCAGCCAGCGGGTTACGTGGAATGAGCAGTTCTTC
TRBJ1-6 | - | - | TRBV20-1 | CSAGRSTKSSYNSPLHF | TGCAGTGCGGGGCGAAGTACCAAGAGCTCCTATAATTCACCCCTCCACTTT
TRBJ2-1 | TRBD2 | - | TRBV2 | CASSEQAGGYNEQFF | TGTGCCAGCAGTGAACAGGCGGGAGGATACAATGAGCAGTTCTTC
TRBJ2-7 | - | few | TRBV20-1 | CSTQGLTYEQYF | TGCAGTACCCAGGGACTCACCTACGAGCAGTACTTC
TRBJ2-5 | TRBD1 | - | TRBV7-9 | CASSFPDRQETQYF | TGTGCCAGCAGCTTCCCGGACAGGCAAGAGACCCAGTACTTC
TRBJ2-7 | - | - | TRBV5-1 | CASSIAGASYEQYF | TGCGCCAGCAGCATCGCCGGGGCCTCTTACGAGCAGTACTTC
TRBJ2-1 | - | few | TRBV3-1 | CASSSNDRYEQFF | TGTGCCAGCAGCTCTAACGACAGGTATGAGCAGTTCTTC
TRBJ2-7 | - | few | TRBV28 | CASRQGTYEQYF | TGTGCCAGCAGACAGGGAACCTACGAGCAGTACTTC
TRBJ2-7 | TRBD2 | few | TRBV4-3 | CASSEGLAGAVEQYF | TGCGCCAGCAGCGAAGGACTAGCGGGAGCTGTCGAGCAGTACTTC
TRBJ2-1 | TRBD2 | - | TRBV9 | CASSVNSGEYNEQFF | TGTGCCAGCAGCGTAAATAGCGGGGAATACAATGAGCAGTTCTTC
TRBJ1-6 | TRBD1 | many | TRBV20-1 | CSAFLDRGSPLHF | TGCAGTGCTTTCTTGGACAGGGGTTCACCCCTCCACTTT
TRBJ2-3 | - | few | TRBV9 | CASSETGTSTDTQYF | TGTGCCAGCAGCGAAACAGGGACTAGCACAGATACGCAGTATTTT
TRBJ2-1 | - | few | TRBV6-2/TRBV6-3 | CASSYLREDEQFF | TGTGCCAGCAGTTACCTCAGGGAAGATGAGCAGTTCTTC
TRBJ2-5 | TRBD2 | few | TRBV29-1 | CSVEASGGRTQYF | TGCAGCGTTGAAGCTAGCGGGGGACGGACCCAGTACTTC
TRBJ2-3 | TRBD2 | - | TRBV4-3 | CASSQREGPDTQYF | TGCGCCAGCAGCCAGCGGGAGGGGCCAGATACGCAGTATTTT
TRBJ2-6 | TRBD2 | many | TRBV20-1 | CSARDPGLAGGSGANVLTF | TGCAGTGCTAGAGATCCCGGACTAGCGGGAGGATCTGGGGCCAACGTCCTGACTTTC
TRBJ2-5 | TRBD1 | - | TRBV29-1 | CSVEFTGVRETQYF | TGCAGCGTTGAGTTTACAGGGGTTCGGGAGACCCAGTACTTC
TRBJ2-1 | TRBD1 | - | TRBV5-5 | CAGDRGETYNEQFF | TGTGCCGGGGACAGGGGGGAGACATACAATGAGCAGTTCTTC
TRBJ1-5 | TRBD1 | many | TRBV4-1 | CASSHGTGSNQPQHF | TGCGCCAGCAGCCACGGGACAGGTAGCAATCAGCCCCAGCATTTT
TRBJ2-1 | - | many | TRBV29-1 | CSATFGRQGTLDEQFF | TGCAGCGCCACTTTCGGGAGACAGGGAACTTTGGATGAGCAGTTCTTC
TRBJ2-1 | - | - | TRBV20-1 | CSARAPTGFASRVGYNEQFF | TGCAGTGCTAGAGCCCCGACAGGTTTCGCGTCAAGGGTAGGGTACAATGAGCAGTTCTTC
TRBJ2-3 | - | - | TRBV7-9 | CASSLSLTGDTQYF | TGTGCCAGCAGCTTAAGCCTGACCGGAGATACGCAGTATTTT
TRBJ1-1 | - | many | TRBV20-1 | CSARGGGRNTEAFF | TGCAGTGCTAGAGGGGGCGGGAGGAACACTGAAGCTTTCTTT
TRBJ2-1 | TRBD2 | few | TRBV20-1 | CSARRTSGRAFNEQFF | TGCAGTGCTAGACGGACTAGCGGGAGGGCCTTCAATGAGCAGTTCTTC
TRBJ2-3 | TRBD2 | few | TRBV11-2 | CASSFRLAGGQGDTQYF | TGTGCCAGCAGTTTCCGACTAGCGGGGGGGCAAGGAGATACGCAGTATTTT
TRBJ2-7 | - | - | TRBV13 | CASSSRDPRYGSYEQYF | TGTGCCAGCAGCTCCCGGGACCCAAGATATGGGTCCTACGAGCAGTACTTC
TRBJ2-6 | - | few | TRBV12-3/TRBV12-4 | CASSSVGSGANVLTF | TGTGCCAGCAGTTCCGTGGGTTCTGGGGCCAACGTCCTGACTTTC
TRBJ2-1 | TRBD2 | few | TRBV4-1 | CASSQGRGLAGNEQFF | TGCGCCAGCAGCCAAGGGAGGGGACTAGCTGGTAATGAGCAGTTCTTC
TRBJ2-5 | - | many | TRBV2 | CASSEEQATQYF | TGTGCCAGCAGTGAGGAACAGGCGACCCAGTACTTC
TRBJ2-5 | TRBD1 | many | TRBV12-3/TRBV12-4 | CASNSRDRLETQYF | TGTGCCAGCAACAGTCGGGACAGACTAGAGACCCAGTACTTC
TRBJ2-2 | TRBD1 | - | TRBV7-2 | CASSRPGQPTNTGELFF | TGTGCCAGCAGCCGCCCGGGACAGCCGACCAACACCGGGGAGCTGTTTTTT
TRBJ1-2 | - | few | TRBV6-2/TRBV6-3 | CASRPGLNSGGYTF | TGTGCCAGCAGGCCCGGGCTAAACTCGGGGGGCTACACCTTC
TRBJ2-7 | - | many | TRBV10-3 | CAISELGQGSYEQYF | TGTGCCATCAGTGAATTGGGGCAGGGCTCCTACGAGCAGTACTTC
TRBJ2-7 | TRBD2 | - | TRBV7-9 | CASSLDAGRENEQYF | TGTGCCAGCAGCTTAGATGCAGGGAGGGAGAACGAGCAGTACTTC
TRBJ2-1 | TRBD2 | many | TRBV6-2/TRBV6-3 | CASSYSGRGEQFF | TGTGCCAGCAGTTATAGCGGGAGGGGTGAGCAGTTCTTC
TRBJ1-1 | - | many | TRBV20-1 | CSASRGNTEAFF | TGCAGTGCTAGTAGGGGCAACACTGAAGCTTTCTTT
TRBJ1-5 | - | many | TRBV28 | CASNPLGGGNQPQHF | TGTGCCAGCAACCCCTTAGGAGGCGGCAATCAGCCCCAGCATTTT
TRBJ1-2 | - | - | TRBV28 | CASSSGARGYTF | TGTGCCAGCAGTTCCGGGGCGCGAGGCTACACCTTC
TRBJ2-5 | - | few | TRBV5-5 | CASSYSGTSWIF | TGTGCCAGCAGCTACTCCGGGACTTCATGGATCTTC
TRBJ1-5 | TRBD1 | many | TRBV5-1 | CASSPWTGGNQPQHF | TGCGCCAGCAGCCCGTGGACAGGGGGCAATCAGCCCCAGCATTTT
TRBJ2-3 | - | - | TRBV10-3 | CAISGLPSDTQYF | TGTGCCATCTCAGGACTGCCGTCAGATACGCAGTATTTT
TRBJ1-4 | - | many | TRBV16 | CASSQVLWTPSTNEKLFF | TGTGCCAGCAGCCAAGTCCTGTGGACACCCTCAACTAATGAAAAACTGTTTTTT
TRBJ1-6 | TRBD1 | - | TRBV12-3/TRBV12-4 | CASSPGTGRQSSYNSPLHF | TGTGCCAGCAGCCCTGGGACAGGGCGGCAGAGCTCCTATAATTCACCCCTCCACTTT
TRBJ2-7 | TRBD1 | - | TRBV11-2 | CASSLDWTGLSYEQYF | TGTGCCAGCAGCTTAGATTGGACAGGCCTCTCCTACGAGCAGTACTTC
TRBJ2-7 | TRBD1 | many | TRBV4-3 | CASSQNRGNGEQYF | TGCGCCAGCAGCCAAAACAGGGGGAACGGCGAGCAGTACTTC
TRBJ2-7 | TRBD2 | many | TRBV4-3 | CASSQDLTSGYEQYF | TGCGCCAGCAGCCAAGATCTGACTAGCGGCTACGAGCAGTACTTC